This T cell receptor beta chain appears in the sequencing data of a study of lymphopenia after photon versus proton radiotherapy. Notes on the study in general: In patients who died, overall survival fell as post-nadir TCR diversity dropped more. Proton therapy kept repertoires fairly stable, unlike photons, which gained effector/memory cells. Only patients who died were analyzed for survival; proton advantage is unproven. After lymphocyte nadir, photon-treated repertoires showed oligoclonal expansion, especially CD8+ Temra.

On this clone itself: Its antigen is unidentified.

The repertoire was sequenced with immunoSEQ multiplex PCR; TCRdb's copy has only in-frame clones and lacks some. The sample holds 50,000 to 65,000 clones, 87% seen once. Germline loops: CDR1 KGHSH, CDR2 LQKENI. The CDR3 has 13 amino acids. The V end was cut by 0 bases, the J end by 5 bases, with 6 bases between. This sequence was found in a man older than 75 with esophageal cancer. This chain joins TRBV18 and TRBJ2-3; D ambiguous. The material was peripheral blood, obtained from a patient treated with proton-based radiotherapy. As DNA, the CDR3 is TGTGCCAGCTCACCACCCAATGAAGATACGCAGTATTTT. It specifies CASSPPNEDTQYF.